The next 19 T cell receptor beta chains were all read from a single sample in a study of vaccination and CD4 T cells after COVID-19. Their antigens remain unidentified. The sample's treatment: roughly ten-day PBMC culture with coronavirus spike peptide pools or control peptides (ViraFEST assay). Sequenced with the Oncomine TCR Beta short-read assay was DNA taken from cultured CD4+ T cells. TCRdb passed the PCR reads through MiXCR, listing each CDR3 protein once. The repertoire holds roughly 12,000 distinct CDR3 sequences, with roughly 44% as singletons. Source material: CD4+ T cells from blood, cultured in vitro. These receptors were collected from a human donor who had recovered from COVID-19.

The genes are TRBV27 and TRBJ1-2, with TRBD1 matching 10 bases. CDR1 MNHEY and CDR2 SMNVEV come from the germline V gene (reference sequence). The V segment lost 9 bases and the J segment 3 bases; nucleotides outside the gene matches: 10. The CDR3 runs to 15 residues. The DNA for the CDR3 is TGTGCCAGTTCCCTAATCGGACAGGGGGACTATGGCTACACCTTC. It translates to CASSLIGQGDYGYTF.

The rearrangement joins TRBV10-3 to TRBJ2-5; 9 positions match TRBD2. The J segment lost 3 bases and the V segment lost 4 bases, leaving 0 bases of the junction unmatched. In germline, CDR1 is ENHRY, CDR2 SYGVKD. The CDR3 has 13 residues. CDR3 DNA sequence: TGTGCCATCAGTGGGACTAGCGAAGAGACCCAGTACTTC. It encodes CAISGTSEETQYF.

V gene TRBV9 combines with J gene TRBJ2-3; D may be TRBD1 (5 bases). Trimming cost V 0 bases and J 1 base, with 9 bases left between them. Per germline, CDR1 SGDLS and CDR2 YYNGEE. This CDR3 has 15 residues. CDR3 nucleotide sequence: TGTGCCAGCAGCGTAGGGACACGAGGCACAGATACGCAGTATTTT. This translates into CASSVGTRGTDTQYF.

This clonotype was counted a few times. The chain uses TRBV7-9 and TRBJ2-3; D unclear. Germline CDR1 is SEHNR and CDR2 is FQNEAQ (reference sequence). The CDR3 consists of 13 residues. With 5 bases removed from V and 4 bases from J, the gap between germline ends came to 10 bases. The CDR3 loop is CASSPPFPDTQYF. CDR3 nucleotide sequence: TGTGCCAGCAGCCCACCGTTCCCAGATACGCAGTATTTT.

This clonotype has a handful of counts. The gene calls are TRBV7-3 and TRBJ2-6, with 7 bases that match TRBD2. The CDR3 extends over 16 amino acids. V shed 2 bases, J shed 2 bases, and the junction held 3 bases outside the gene matches. Germline V gives CDR1 SGHTA, CDR2 FQGTGA. This chain's CDR3 is CASSLSAGAGANVLTF. CDR3 coding DNA: TGTGCCAGCAGCTTATCGGCGGGAGCTGGGGCCAACGTCCTGACTTTC.

V gene TRBV20-1 combines with J gene TRBJ2-2, with TRBD1 as a possible D gene (5 bases). Trimming took off 6 bases at V and 4 bases at J, with 12 bases between the two ends. CDR3 length: 13 residues. Per germline, CDR1 DFQATT and CDR2 SNEGSKA (reference sequence). CDR3 residues: CSAQSGITGELFF. In DNA, the CDR3 is TGCAGTGCCCAGTCAGGGATCACCGGGGAGCTGTTTTTT.

This clonotype has only a few counts. The chain joins TRBV6-2 or TRBV6-3 to TRBJ2-1; D is perhaps TRBD2 (6 bases). V was trimmed by 2 bases and J by 5 bases, leaving 7 bases between them. The CDR3 is made up of 13 amino acids. The germline CDR1 and CDR2 sequences are MNHEY and SVGEGT. CDR3 DNA: TGTGCCAGCAGTTACGAGCGGGACAATGAGCAGTTCTTC. It codes for CASSYERDNEQFF.

This clonotype was counted a few times. The chain uses TRBV5-1 and TRBJ2-5; no clear D gene. CDR3 length: 12 residues. Germline assignment: CDR1 SGHRS and CDR2 YFSETQ. Trimming cost V 1 base and J 8 bases, with 9 bases left between them. The CDR3 is CASSLSDTTQYF. The CDR3 DNA sequence: TGCGCCAGCAGCTTGTCCGACACAACCCAGTACTTC.

The chain employs TRBV28 and TRBJ1-5; maybe TRBD1 (5 bases). V was clipped by 6 bases and J by 7 bases, with 13 bases between them. This CDR3 is 13 amino acids long. Germline CDR1 MDHEN, CDR2 SYDVKM. The DNA for the CDR3 is TGTGCCAGCAGGGGGGGAGACCGGCAGCCCCAGCATTTT. This gives the protein CASRGGDRQPQHF.

Judged by abundance, this clonotype is medium-sized. The chain joins TRBV20-1 to TRBJ1-6; a possible D gene is TRBD1 (5 bases). The germline gives CDR1 DFQATT, CDR2 SNEGSKA (reference sequence). The ends were cut back, 5 bases at V and 6 bases at J, with 14 bases in the middle. CDR3 length equals 14 residues. DNA of the CDR3: TGCAGTGCTCCTACCGGGACTGGTAATTCACCCCTCCACTTT. Translated, it gives CSAPTGTGNSPLHF.

J is TRBJ1-5 and V is TRBV30; perhaps TRBD1 as D (6 bases). CDR3 length: 13 amino acids. Trimming removed 7 bases at V and 1 base at J, with 11 bases between. CDR1 GTSNPN and CDR2 SVGIG come from the germline V gene (reference sequence). CDR3 sequence reads: CAFEQGSNQPQHF. The DNA of the CDR3 is TGTGCCTTTGAACAGGGAAGCAATCAGCCCCAGCATTTT.

CDR3 DNA: TGTGCCAGCAGCCCGGGGAGCTCCTACAATGAGCAGTTCTTC. Translated, it gives CASSPGSSYNEQFF. V and J are TRBV7-6 and TRBJ2-1; possible D gene TRBD2, 5 bases. This CDR3 contains 14 residues. Trimming removed 5 bases from V and 0 bases from J, with 8 bases in between. Looked up from germline, CDR1 is SGHVS and CDR2 is FNYEAQ.

The chain combines TRBV28 with TRBJ2-3, with 11 bases lining up with TRBD2. The CDR3 loop spans 19 amino acids. Losses at the gene ends were 6 bases for V and 5 bases for J; bases not matched to a gene: 19. CDR1 and CDR2 from the germline V gene are MDHEN and SYDVKM. For the CDR3, the DNA is TGTGCCAGCAGCTTAAACCATTTAGCGGGAGGGCCTGGGAAAGATACGCAGTATTTT. Its translation: CASSLNHLAGGPGKDTQYF.

This chain uses TRBV5-1 with TRBJ2-7; either TRBD1 or TRBD2 may supply D (5 bases each). Per germline, CDR1 SGHRS and CDR2 YFSETQ. Trimming stripped 0 bases from V and 0 bases from J, with 10 bases between. The CDR3 contains 15 residues. The CDR3 bases are TGCGCCAGCAGCTTGGCCGCAGGGAGCTCCTACGAGCAGTACTTC. Translated, it gives CASSLAAGSSYEQYF.

The CDR3 sequence: CASSHGGSNQPQHF. The CDR3 DNA follows: TGTGCCAGCAGTCACGGCGGTAGCAATCAGCCCCAGCATTTT. The chain combines TRBV28 with TRBJ1-5; D call uncertain. The CDR3 totals 14 residues. Per germline, CDR1 MDHEN and CDR2 SYDVKM. The germline V and J ends were trimmed by 5 bases and 0 bases, with 8 bases remaining between them.

The V gene is TRBV11-1, the J gene TRBJ2-1, with 7 positions matching TRBD2. CDR3 length: 15 amino acids. The V segment lost 3 bases and the J segment 0 bases; nucleotides outside the gene matches: 2. CDR1 SGHAT and CDR2 FQDESV come from the germline V gene (reference sequence). The CDR3 sequence is CASSLGGSSYNEQFF. CDR3 nucleotide sequence: TGTGCCAGCAGCTTGGGCGGGAGCTCCTACAATGAGCAGTTCTTC.

This clonotype came up a few times. The chain recombines TRBV6-2 or TRBV6-3 with TRBJ2-7; 7 bases agree with TRBD2. Germline V gene data show CDR1 as MNHEY and CDR2 as SVGEGT. The CDR3 is 14 amino acids. J lost 0 bases, V lost 7 bases, and 6 bases had no gene match. The CDR3 protein is CASKPSGISYEQYF. Here the CDR3 DNA reads TGTGCCAGCAAGCCGAGCGGGATCTCCTACGAGCAGTACTTC.

J is TRBJ1-2 and V is TRBV19, with D possibly being TRBD1 (5 bases). The CDR3 length is 15 residues. V lost 1 base and J 4 bases, leaving 13 bases between the germline ends. CDR1 is LNHDA, CDR2 SQIVND, per germline (reference sequence). Written as DNA, the CDR3 is TGTGCCAGTAGTATAGGCGGGACGGCCTCCTATGGCTACACCTTC. Translation: CASSIGGTASYGYTF.

The chain links TRBV7-9 to TRBJ2-1; D is perhaps TRBD1 or TRBD2 (6 bases each). Trimming cost V 1 base and J 7 bases, with 17 bases left between them. The CDR3 is 16 residues long. CDR1 and CDR2 from the germline V gene are SEHNR and FQNEAQ (reference sequence). CDR3 residues: CASSLGQGLTRNEQFF. CDR3 sequence (DNA): TGTGCCAGCAGCTTAGGTCAGGGGTTGACTAGGAATGAGCAGTTCTTC.